This T cell receptor beta chain comes out of a study of metastatic and nonmetastatic thyroid tumors. TCRdb re-analyzed the PCR reads using MiXCR. The sample lists some 15,000 clones, under 15% occurring once. For this clone: Compared with germline, one end of the junction differs, possibly owing to a read error.

Until they underwent thyroid surgery, no patient had received any treatment. Looked up from germline, CDR1 is SGHRS and CDR2 is YFSETQ. The CDR3 has 12 amino acids. The chain is built from TRBV5-1 and TRBJ2-7; D ambiguous. The receptor's source is a female donor with papillary thyroid cancer or a benign thyroid nodule (not recorded which). Some clones in this sample may be carry-over from other donors' samples. What was sequenced was tumor tissue. The CDR3 DNA reads TGCGCCAACAGCCAAGACACCTACGAGCAGTACTTC. Amino acids: CANSQDTYEQYF.